These 18 T cell receptor beta chains share one sample of origin, sequenced in a study of T cell responses to AZD1222 COVID-19 vaccine. Method: immunoSEQ multiplex PCR; TCRdb's copy keeps in-frame clones and lacks some. This sample yields just under 90,000 clones, of which around 91% are seen a single time; approximately 5.1% belongs to the top ten. The sequencing used peripheral blood, collected 28 days after the second AZD1222 dose. All receptors derive from an adult who received the AZD1222 COVID-19 vaccine.

The V gene is TRBV5-1, the J gene TRBJ1-4; the D is unclear. The V end was cut by 4 bases, the J end by 5 bases, with 18 bases between. CDR1 is SGHRS and CDR2 is YFSETQ in the germline V gene. This CDR3 spans 16 amino acids. The CDR3 nucleotides read TGCGCCAGCAGCCCCGGTGGGGTCCGGGCGAATGAAAAACTGTTTTTT. This gives the protein CASSPGGVRANEKLFF.

The V call is TRBV19, the J call TRBJ2-2, with 15 bases identical to TRBD2. CDR3 length: 18 amino acids. CDR1 is LNHDA, CDR2 SQIVND, per germline (reference sequence). V shed 5 bases, J shed 9 bases, and the junction held 13 bases outside the gene matches. The CDR3 DNA follows: TGTGCCAGTAGTTCTGGACTAGCGGGGGGGAAGGTCGTCCGGGAGCTGTTTTTT. Protein product: CASSSGLAGGKVVRELFF.

The V gene is TRBV11-3, the J gene TRBJ1-1, with a weak D call TRBD1 (5 bases). This CDR3 comprises 14 residues. Germline V lookup: CDR1 SGHNT, CDR2 YENEEA. V was pared by 2 bases and J by 5 bases, with 12 bases between. The CDR3 nucleotides are TGTGCCAGCAGCTTACTTCAGGGCCGGACTGAAGCTTTCTTT. Translation: CASSLLQGRTEAFF. Variable domain in full (rest from reference TRBV11-3 and TRBJ1-1): EAGVVQSPRYKIIEKKQPVAFWCNPISGHNTLYWYLQNLGQGPELLIRYENEEAVDDSQLPKDRFSAERLKGVDSTLKIQPAELGDSAVYLCASSLLQGRTEAFFGQGTRLTVV.

The J gene is TRBJ1-2, the V gene TRBV27, with D perhaps TRBD1 (5 bases). Trimming removed 3 bases from V and 8 bases from J, with 19 bases in between. Germline V gene data show CDR1 as MNHEY and CDR2 as SMNVEV (reference sequence). The CDR3 is 15 amino acids. CDR3 region: CASSLLPGSGDGYTF. The CDR3 bases are TGTGCCAGCAGTTTGCTCCCGGGATCCGGGGACGGCTACACCTTC.

This clone has a handful of counts. The V and J genes are TRBV5-4 and TRBJ1-1; D call uncertain. The CDR3 runs 18 residues. Germline loops: CDR1 SGHNT, CDR2 YYREEE (reference sequence). V lost 4 bases, J lost 5 bases, and 27 bases lay in between. The CDR3 bases are TGTGCCAGCAGCATTCGACGTTTTGTCGGGGAACAAGGAACTGAAGCTTTCTTT. Encoded protein: CASSIRRFVGEQGTEAFF.

The gene calls are TRBV19 and TRBJ1-1; 9 positions match TRBD1. With 5 bases clipped from V and 5 bases from J, the junction kept 6 bases outside the gene matches. This CDR3 has 14 residues. The V gene's germline CDR1 is LNHDA and CDR2 SQIVND (reference sequence). The CDR3 region is CASSPHGQGTEAFF. The CDR3 DNA sequence: TGTGCCAGTAGTCCTCACGGACAGGGGACTGAAGCTTTCTTT.

The V call is TRBV6-1, the J call TRBJ1-5; D is uncertain. V lost 2 bases, J lost 0 bases, and 5 bases lay in between. Germline CDR1 reads MNHNS; CDR2 reads SASEGT. The CDR3 consists of 14 residues. CDR3 amino acids: CASSEFHSNQPQHF. The CDR3, as DNA: TGTGCCAGCAGTGAATTTCATAGCAATCAGCCCCAGCATTTT.

The chain employs TRBV7-3 and TRBJ1-1, with a possible D match to TRBD1 (5 bases). Between the trimmed V and J ends, which lost 5 bases and 4 bases, there was a span of 17 bases. The CDR3 contains 15 residues. Germline CDR1 and CDR2: SGHTA and FQGTGA. CDR3 amino acids: CASSPRGVGSTEAFF. CDR3 sequence (DNA): TGTGCCAGCAGCCCACGGGGGGTGGGGAGCACTGAAGCTTTCTTT.

The V call is TRBV12-3 or TRBV12-4, the J call TRBJ1-1; D remains ambiguous. The CDR3 contains 11 residues. V lost 3 bases to trimming and J lost 11 bases, with 10 bases between them. Written as DNA, the CDR3 is TGTGCCAGCAGTTTTGCCTTCGACGCTTTCTTT. Its translation: CASSFAFDAFF.

This chain uses TRBV7-8 with TRBJ1-5; possible D gene TRBD1, 6 bases. The V end lost 5 bases, the J end lost 3 bases, and 17 bases lay between the germline ends. The CDR3 is made up of 16 amino acids. From germline, CDR1 is SGHVS and CDR2 FQNEAQ. CDR3 in DNA: TGTGCCAGCAGCCGTCTCGGGACACAATCCAATCAGCCCCAGCATTTT. This translates into CASSRLGTQSNQPQHF.

The rearrangement links TRBV9 to TRBJ1-6; 7 nucleotides match TRBD1. The CDR3 is made up of 16 amino acids. J was trimmed by 10 bases and V by 0 bases; bases with no gene match: 10. CDR1 is SGDLS, CDR2 YYNGEE, per germline. CDR3 coding DNA: TGTGCCAGCAGCGTAGGAGAAGCAGGGGGTAAGTCACCCCTCCACTTT. Its protein product is CASSVGEAGGKSPLHF.

The chain couples TRBV4-3 to TRBJ2-1; TRBD2 matches at 8 bases. The trim removed 1 base at V and 4 bases at J, leaving 3 bases unmatched. The CDR3 totals 15 residues. From germline, CDR1 is LGHNA and CDR2 YSLEER. The CDR3 bases are TGCGCCAGCAGCCAAGGTAGCGGGGATTACAATGAGCAGTTCTTC. The encoded protein is CASSQGSGDYNEQFF.

The J gene is TRBJ1-4, the V gene TRBV5-4, with TRBD1 matching over 10 bases. V was pared by 4 bases and J by 8 bases, with 14 bases of the junction left unmatched. CDR3 length equals 17 residues. Germline V lookup: CDR1 SGHNT, CDR2 YYREEE (reference sequence). CDR3 region: CASSRPGQGLSGEKLFF. CDR3 bases: TGTGCCAGCAGCCGACCGGGACAGGGGCTTTCGGGGGAAAAACTGTTTTTT.

The V and J genes are TRBV5-6 and TRBJ1-3; D may be TRBD1 (6 bases). The length of the CDR3 is 15 residues. Germline values: CDR1 SGHDT, CDR2 YYEEEE. V lost 1 base and J 2 bases, leaving 10 bases between the germline ends. CDR3 DNA: TGTGCCAGCAGCTTGCGGCCAGGGGCTGGAAACACCATATATTTT. As protein: CASSLRPGAGNTIYF.

CDR3 sequence reads: CASKTEGLANYGYTF. DNA of the CDR3: TGTGCCAGTAAGACTGAAGGGTTGGCTAACTATGGCTACACCTTC. V gene TRBV19 combines with J gene TRBJ1-2; D is ambiguous. This CDR3 has 15 residues. CDR1 is LNHDA and CDR2 is SQIVND in the germline V gene (reference sequence). V was pared by 7 bases and J by 0 bases, with 15 bases between.

This chain joins TRBV19 and TRBJ1-1, with TRBD1 matching over 8 bases. This CDR3 has 15 residues. Losses at the gene ends were 2 bases for V and 1 base for J; bases not matched to a gene: 3. CDR1 and CDR2 from the germline V gene are LNHDA and SQIVND (reference sequence). CDR3 DNA sequence: TGTGCCAGTAGTATAACCGACAGGGGGAACACTGAAGCTTTCTTT. Protein: CASSITDRGNTEAFF.

This clone was seen only a few times. The J gene is TRBJ1-5, the V gene TRBV2; a weak D match, TRBD1 (5 bases). The germline gives CDR1 SNHLY, CDR2 FYNNEI. With 4 bases removed from V and 0 bases from J, the gap between germline ends came to 10 bases. The CDR3 is 15 amino acids. CDR3 residues: CASSGEGRSNQPQHF. CDR3 DNA sequence: TGTGCCAGCAGTGGAGAGGGACGTAGCAATCAGCCCCAGCATTTT.

This clone was observed a single time. The chain has TRBV6-5 and TRBJ1-5, with TRBD1 matching over 10 bases. The V and J ends lost 5 bases and 5 bases, in that order; junction bases with no gene match: 6. There are 15 residues in the CDR3. Germline V gene lookup returns CDR1 MNHEY and CDR2 SVGAGI. In DNA, the CDR3 is TGTGCCAGCAGTCGGGGGACAGGGGAAGATCAGCCCCAGCATTTT. This sequence encodes CASSRGTGEDQPQHF.